A single sample gave rise to the 21 T cell receptor beta chains below, sequenced in a study of shared clonotypes between healthy human individuals. Clones were sequenced by immunoSEQ multiplex PCR, and TCRdb holds only the in-frame ones, with some missing. The repertoire holds approximately 2,000,000 clones, with under 95% as singletons. Input material: naive CD4+ T cells from PBMCs. Subset specified: CD45RA+ positively selected. These receptors came from a man between 18 and 35 years old in good health. Some clones in this sample may be carry-over from other donors' samples.

This sequence joins TRBV6-1 and TRBJ1-2, with TRBD1 identical over 11 bases. The length of the CDR3 is 14 residues. Germline lookup yields CDR1 MNHNS and CDR2 SASEGT. Trimming removed 7 bases from V and 4 bases from J; junction bases left unmatched: 5. The CDR3 coding sequence is TGTGCCAGCACGGGGACAGGGGGGATCTATGGCTACACCTTC. Translating it yields CASTGTGGIYGYTF.

The sample holds one count of this clone. V is TRBV10-3 and J is TRBJ2-5; tentatively, D is TRBD2 (6 bases). The CDR3 extends over 14 amino acids. Germline V lookup: CDR1 ENHRY, CDR2 SYGVKD. V lost 6 bases to trimming and J lost 1 base, with 12 bases between them. CDR3 coding DNA: TGTGCCATCAGGGAGGGAGGTAGCCAAGAGACCCAGTACTTC. This codes for CAIREGGSQETQYF.

About this clone: The sample contains more than one DNA sequence encoding this CDR3. This chain joins TRBV5-1 and TRBJ2-1; no clear D. The V end was cut by 0 bases, the J end by 3 bases, with 4 bases between. The CDR3 runs to 13 residues. Germline CDR1 is SGHRS and CDR2 is YFSETQ. Here the CDR3 reads CASSLGDYNEQFF. CDR3 bases: TGCGCCAGCAGCTTGGGAGACTACAATGAGCAGTTCTTC.

The V gene is TRBV6-4, the J gene TRBJ2-2; D unclear. The V gene's germline CDR1 is MRHNA and CDR2 SNTAGT. The germline V and J ends were trimmed by 3 bases and 6 bases, with 5 bases remaining between them. The CDR3 loop spans 12 amino acids. CDR3 coding DNA: TGTGCCAGCAGTGATTTCCCCGGGGAGCTGTTTTTT. Translation gives CASSDFPGELFF.

This chain's CDR3 is CARWAQDHRGLAKNIQYF. The CDR3 DNA follows: TGTGCCAGGTGGGCCCAGGACCACAGGGGACTAGCCAAAAACATTCAGTACTTC. The genes are TRBV27 and TRBJ2-4; D perhaps matches TRBD1 (7 bases). Germline CDR1 MNHEY, CDR2 SMNVEV (reference sequence). This CDR3 region has 18 residues. The V end lost 9 bases, the J end lost 0 bases, and 24 bases lay between the germline ends.

The chain is built from TRBV7-2 and TRBJ2-3; TRBD2 agrees at 7 bases. The CDR3 has 16 amino acids. Per the germline V gene, CDR1 is SGHTA and CDR2 is FQGNSA. The J segment lost 5 bases and the V segment lost 2 bases, leaving 10 bases of the junction unmatched. The DNA of the CDR3 is TGTGCCAGCAGCTTATTTGGTGCGGGAGCCCTAGATACGCAGTATTTT. It codes for CASSLFGAGALDTQYF.

The chain couples TRBV18 to TRBJ2-1; 7 bases line up with TRBD2. The CDR3 totals 14 residues. Trimming took 1 base from V and 9 from J; bases not matched to a gene: 6. Germline values: CDR1 KGHSH, CDR2 LQKENI. In DNA form, the CDR3 reads TGTGCCAGCTCACCACGGGCGGGAGAAGTTGAGCAGTTCTTC. Translated: CASSPRAGEVEQFF.

The chain is built from TRBV10-1 and TRBJ2-1, with 10 bases aligning to TRBD1. The CDR3 runs to 14 residues. V dropped 8 bases and J dropped 6; count of bases not matched to a gene: 7. Germline V gene sequence: CDR1 WNHNN, CDR2 SYGVQD (reference sequence). This CDR3 is CASGADRGSNEQFF. DNA of the CDR3: TGCGCCAGCGGTGCGGACAGGGGGTCCAATGAGCAGTTCTTC.

As DNA, the CDR3 is TGTGCCAGCATCAGAGGAAGCGGGGGACGGGATACGCAGTATTTT. Translation: CASIRGSGGRDTQYF. The V and J genes are TRBV7-9 and TRBJ2-3; 8 positions agree with TRBD2. V shed 7 bases, J shed 6 bases, and the junction held 12 bases outside the gene matches. The CDR3 runs 15 residues. CDR1 is SEHNR and CDR2 is FQNEAQ in the germline V gene (reference sequence).

The chain is built from TRBV10-3 and TRBJ2-3; D uncertain. Germline V CDR1 and CDR2: ENHRY, SYGVKD. This CDR3 region has 14 residues. Trimming shortened V by 4 bases and J by 8 bases, and 16 bases separated the two germline ends. The CDR3 DNA is TGTGCCATCAGTGTGCCCTCGGGCGGTGGTACGCAGTATTTT. Translated, it gives CAISVPSGGGTQYF.

The chain recombines TRBV7-9 with TRBJ2-1, with TRBD2 matching 7 bases. Germline-derived CDR1 and CDR2 are SEHNR and FQNEAQ (reference sequence). CDR3 length: 15 residues. The V segment lost 5 bases and the J segment 3 bases; nucleotides outside the gene matches: 7. This CDR3 is CASSPPGRHYNEQFF. CDR3 DNA: TGTGCCAGCAGCCCCCCCGGGAGGCACTACAATGAGCAGTTCTTC.

The CDR3 bases are TGTGCCAGTAGTATAGTCTACCAAGAGACCCAGTACTTC. Protein: CASSIVYQETQYF. This rearrangement joins TRBV19 to TRBJ2-5, with D hard to call. This CDR3 comprises 13 residues. Trimming stripped 1 base from V and 0 bases from J, with 3 bases between. Germline CDR1 reads LNHDA; CDR2 reads SQIVND (reference sequence).

Note on this clone: This specimen includes other DNA sequences encoding the same CDR3. This sequence joins TRBV5-1 and TRBJ1-1, with 9 bases aligning to TRBD1. The CDR3 spans 14 residues. V gave up 4 bases and J gave up 4 bases; unmatched junction bases: 5. The germline gives CDR1 SGHRS, CDR2 YFSETQ. The CDR3 spells CASSLTGGSTEAFF. The CDR3 DNA reads TGCGCCAGCAGCCTGACAGGGGGATCCACTGAAGCTTTCTTT.

This rearrangement joins TRBV7-2 to TRBJ1-1; 7 bases fit TRBD1. The CDR3 is made up of 14 amino acids. Germline CDR1 and CDR2: SGHTA and FQGNSA. The junction had 6 bases not matched to a gene; V was cut back by 7 bases and J by 1 base. The CDR3 is CASNNRQGNTEAFF. The CDR3 region has the DNA TGTGCCAGCAACAATAGACAGGGGAACACTGAAGCTTTCTTT.

The rearrangement links TRBV11-2 to TRBJ1-2; D perhaps matches TRBD1 (6 bases). Germline V lookup: CDR1 SGHAT, CDR2 FQNNGV. The CDR3 has 14 residues. V was shortened by 5 bases and J by 8 bases, with 18 bases between the two germline ends. CDR3 amino acids: CASSDRDTRRGYTF. In DNA form, the CDR3 reads TGTGCCAGCAGCGACCGGGACACCCGACGGGGCTACACCTTC. The full variable domain, in which reference TRBV11-2 and TRBJ1-2 provide the parts outside the CDR3, is EAGVAQSPRYKIIEKRQSVAFWCNPISGHATLYWYQQILGQGPKLLIQFQNNGVVDDSQLPKDRFSAERLKGVDSTLKIQPAKLEDSAVYLCASSDRDTRRGYTFGSGTRLTVV.

This clone has just one count. V is TRBV6-1 and J is TRBJ2-1; D possibly uses TRBD1 or TRBD2 (5 bases each). This CDR3 comprises 16 residues. Looked up from germline, CDR1 is MNHNS and CDR2 is SASEGT. With 3 bases removed from V and 1 base from J, the gap between germline ends came to 13 bases. This CDR3 is CASSDGGRASYNEQFF. In nucleotides, the CDR3 is TGTGCCAGCAGTGATGGGGGACGGGCGTCCTACAATGAGCAGTTCTTC.

The CDR3 DNA is TGTGCCAGCAGCTTGGCTCAGACAGGGGACGGCTACACCTTC. As protein: CASSLAQTGDGYTF. This chain joins TRBV5-4 and TRBJ1-2; 8 bases are a match to TRBD1. The CDR3 is made up of 14 amino acids. V lost 0 bases to trimming and J lost 8 bases; unmatched junction nucleotides: 6. Germline assignment: CDR1 SGHNT and CDR2 YYREEE (reference sequence).

The rearrangement uses TRBV7-3 and TRBJ2-1, with 10 positions matching TRBD2. Germline V lookup: CDR1 SGHTA, CDR2 FQGTGA. CDR3 length: 16 amino acids. Trimming took 2 bases from V and 4 from J; bases not matched to a gene: 5. The CDR3 sequence is CASSLRLAGEYNEQFF. CDR3 nucleotides: TGTGCCAGCAGCTTACGGCTAGCGGGAGAGTACAATGAGCAGTTCTTC.

This clone was recorded once. V and J are TRBV5-1 and TRBJ2-1; D ambiguous. Trimming pared 4 bases from V and 10 bases from J, leaving 12 bases between. The CDR3 is made up of 12 amino acids. Per the germline V gene, CDR1 is SGHRS and CDR2 is YFSETQ. Here the CDR3 DNA reads TGCGCCAGCAGCCCCGAGATGGGGGAGCAGTTCTTC. Protein: CASSPEMGEQFF.

This clone has just a few counts. This rearrangement joins TRBV19 to TRBJ1-1, with TRBD1 as a possible D gene (6 bases). Trimming shortened V by 10 bases and J by 4 bases, and 16 bases separated the two germline ends. Germline loops: CDR1 LNHDA, CDR2 SQIVND (reference sequence). The CDR3 loop spans 13 amino acids. The CDR3 region has the DNA TGTGCCACTCGGAGGGGGGAGGGCACTGAAGCTTTCTTT. Its protein is CATRRGEGTEAFF.

The rearrangement joins TRBV6-5 to TRBJ2-5, with 7 bases identical to TRBD1. In germline, CDR1 is MNHEY, CDR2 SVGAGI. The J segment lost 4 bases and the V segment lost 4 bases, leaving 6 bases of the junction unmatched. This CDR3 is built from 14 residues. The CDR3 spells CASSSRTGRETQYF. The CDR3 region has the DNA TGTGCCAGCAGTTCAAGGACAGGCAGAGAGACCCAGTACTTC.